These 24 T cell receptor beta chains originate from one sample sequenced in a study of T cell responses to AZD1222 COVID-19 vaccine. TCRdb's table, derived via immunoSEQ multiplex PCR, lists solely in-frame clones and lacks some. The table shows 180,000 or so clones, with more than 90% occurring only once. The sequencing here drew on peripheral blood, taken on day 0 of AZD1222 vaccination. All receptors come from an adult in good health.

The genes are TRBV2 and TRBJ1-5, with D unclear. The CDR3 runs 13 residues. Germline CDR1 SNHLY, CDR2 FYNNEI. V lost 6 bases and J lost 7, with 13 bases in between. Here the CDR3 reads CASRMEVTQPQHF. CDR3 DNA sequence: TGTGCCAGCAGGATGGAGGTTACGCAGCCCCAGCATTTT.

This sequence joins TRBV14 and TRBJ1-1; D is uncertain. Germline-derived CDR1 and CDR2 are SGHDN and FVKESK. This CDR3 is 14 amino acids long. V shed 2 bases and J shed 0 bases, with 7 bases lying between them. The DNA for the CDR3 is TGTGCCAGCAGCCAAAGCGTATTGAACACTGAAGCTTTCTTT. As protein: CASSQSVLNTEAFF. Full variable domain (remainder filled in from reference TRBV14 and TRBJ1-1): EAGVTQFPSHSVIEKGQTVTLRCDPISGHDNLYWYRRVMGKEIKFLLHFVKESKQDESGMPNNRFLAERTGGTYSTLKVQPAELEDSGVYFCASSQSVLNTEAFFGQGTRLTVV.

The V call is TRBV7-2, the J call TRBJ2-3, with 9 bases identical to TRBD2. Germline V gene sequence: CDR1 SGHTA, CDR2 FQGNSA. CDR3 size: 15 residues. V trimming: 5 bases; J trimming: 0 bases; junction bases outside the gene matches: 3. The CDR3 nucleotides read TGTGCCAGCAGCCTCACTAGCGGGAGCACAGATACGCAGTATTTT. Encoded protein: CASSLTSGSTDTQYF. Drawing the rest from reference TRBV7-2 and TRBJ2-3, the complete variable domain is GAGVSQSPSNKVTEKGKDVELRCDPISGHTALYWYRQSLGQGLEFLIYFQGNSAPDKSGLPSDRFSAERTGGSVSTLTIQRTQQEDSAVYLCASSLTSGSTDTQYFGPGTRLTVL.

The chain combines TRBV10-2 with TRBJ1-1; D gene ambiguous. Trimming shortened V by 2 bases and J by 3 bases, and 7 bases separated the two germline ends. Germline V gene data show CDR1 as WSHSY and CDR2 as SAAADI. The CDR3 is made up of 13 amino acids. The CDR3 DNA is TGCGCCAGCAGTGAGGGGAGGGACACTGAAGCTTTCTTT. This gives the protein CASSEGRDTEAFF.

The chain combines TRBV25-1 with TRBJ2-7; 8 bases fit TRBD2. V trimming: 2 bases; J trimming: 5 bases; junction bases outside the gene matches: 11. Germline lookup yields CDR1 MGHDK and CDR2 SYGVNS. CDR3 length: 16 residues. The CDR3 DNA reads TGTGCCAGCAGTGAACCAACCGGGAGGGTTAACGACGAGCAGTACTTC. This codes for CASSEPTGRVNDEQYF.

V and J are TRBV29-1 and TRBJ2-7; TRBD2 might be the D (5 bases). The germline V and J ends were trimmed by 7 bases and 3 bases, with 19 bases remaining between them. CDR1 and CDR2 from the germline V gene are SQVTM and ANQGSEA. The CDR3 has 14 amino acids. The CDR3 spells CSAKSGARGYEQYF. The CDR3, as DNA: TGCAGCGCCAAAAGCGGAGCTCGCGGCTACGAGCAGTACTTC.

This chain connects TRBV5-1 to TRBJ2-1; 10 nucleotides agree with TRBD2. V was clipped by 0 bases and J by 8 bases; unmatched bases: 5. This CDR3 has 15 residues. Per germline, CDR1 SGHRS and CDR2 YFSETQ. The DNA for the CDR3 is TGCGCCAGCAGCTTGGGGCTAGCGGGAGTGGATGAGCAGTTCTTC. The encoded protein is CASSLGLAGVDEQFF. The full variable domain, in which reference TRBV5-1 and TRBJ2-1 provide the parts outside the CDR3, is KAGVTQTPRYLIKTRGQQVTLSCSPISGHRSVSWYQQTPGQGLQFLFEYFSETQRNKGNFPGRFSGRQFSNSRSEMNVSTLELGDSALYLCASSLGLAGVDEQFFGPGTRLTVL.

V is TRBV5-4 and J is TRBJ2-2; no clear D. CDR3 length equals 11 residues. Germline CDR1 and CDR2: SGHNT and YYREEE (reference sequence). The germline V and J ends were trimmed by 4 bases and 5 bases, with 3 bases remaining between them. The CDR3 DNA reads as TGTGCCAGCAGCGCGACCGGGGAGCTGTTTTTT. Translating gives CASSATGELFF.

This chain connects TRBV7-9 to TRBJ2-7; TRBD1 might be the D (6 bases). This CDR3 has 15 residues. Between the trimmed V and J ends, which lost 5 bases and 2 bases, there was a span of 16 bases. The germline V gene has CDR1 SEHNR and CDR2 FQNEAQ (reference sequence). The CDR3 protein is CASSPSAGATYEQYF. The CDR3 nucleotides read TGTGCCAGCAGCCCAAGCGCAGGGGCCACCTACGAGCAGTACTTC.

CDR3 loop: CSVELSSHEQYF. Here the CDR3 DNA reads TGCAGCGTTGAATTGTCTTCCCACGAGCAGTACTTC. The chain carries TRBV29-1 and TRBJ2-7; D uncertain. The V end was cut by 2 bases, the J end by 5 bases, with 10 bases between. This CDR3 region has 12 residues. Looked up from germline, CDR1 is SQVTM and CDR2 is ANQGSEA.

The V gene is TRBV19, the J gene TRBJ1-1; the match to TRBD1 covers 8 bases. Trimming cost V 1 base and J 5 bases; bases outside gene matches: 6. This CDR3 has 15 amino acids. Looked up from germline, CDR1 is LNHDA and CDR2 is SQIVND (reference sequence). The CDR3 protein is CASSIGRTGGTEAFF. Here the CDR3 DNA reads TGTGCCAGTAGTATAGGCCGCACAGGGGGAACTGAAGCTTTCTTT.

This rearrangement joins TRBV5-1 to TRBJ2-7; TRBD2 matches at 12 bases. Germline V lookup: CDR1 SGHRS, CDR2 YFSETQ. With 4 bases clipped from V and 5 bases from J, the junction kept 7 bases outside the gene matches. The CDR3 loop spans 15 amino acids. In nucleotides, the CDR3 is TGCGCCAGCAGCGAAAGACTAGCGGGAGTGAACGAGCAGTACTTC. Protein product: CASSERLAGVNEQYF. Full variable domain (missing parts from reference TRBV5-1 and TRBJ2-7): KAGVTQTPRYLIKTRGQQVTLSCSPISGHRSVSWYQQTPGQGLQFLFEYFSETQRNKGNFPGRFSGRQFSNSRSEMNVSTLELGDSALYLCASSERLAGVNEQYFGPGTRLTVT.

This clone was found once. CDR3: CAWTAGGKGYTF. CDR3 DNA sequence: TGTGCCTGGACGGCCGGGGGTAAAGGCTACACCTTC. The chain uses TRBV30 and TRBJ1-2; TRBD1 is a possible D gene (5 bases). The CDR3 is 12 residues long. V dropped 4 bases and J dropped 8 bases, with 14 bases sitting between them. The germline CDR1 and CDR2 sequences are GTSNPN and SVGIG (reference sequence).

The CDR3 DNA sequence: TGTGCCAGCAGCCCTGGACCGTCTTACGAGCAGTACTTC. It yields the protein CASSPGPSYEQYF. The V and J genes are TRBV7-2 and TRBJ2-7; D is unresolved. The CDR3 length is 13 residues. Germline assignment: CDR1 SGHTA and CDR2 FQGNSA. V was cut by 5 bases and J by 4 bases, with 12 bases left in between.

V and J are TRBV10-2 and TRBJ2-3, with a weak D call TRBD1 (5 bases). Looked up from germline, CDR1 is WSHSY and CDR2 is SAAADI. The CDR3 consists of 16 residues. Trimming removed 1 base at V and 3 bases at J, with 14 bases between. The CDR3 reads CASSEWTEKGTDTQYF. In DNA form, the CDR3 reads TGCGCCAGCAGTGAGTGGACGGAGAAGGGGACAGATACGCAGTATTTT.

The chain carries TRBV7-9 and TRBJ1-1; D perhaps matches TRBD1 (5 bases). Trimming cost V 1 base and J 7 bases, with 10 bases left between them. The CDR3 spans 13 residues. Germline V CDR1 and CDR2: SEHNR, FQNEAQ (reference sequence). The CDR3 DNA follows: TGTGCCAGCAGCTTAGAAAGGGGCCTTGAAGCTTTCTTT. Its protein is CASSLERGLEAFF. The full variable domain, its missing parts supplied by reference TRBV7-9 and TRBJ1-1, is DTGVSQNPRHKITKRGQNVTFRCDPISEHNRLYWYRQTLGQGPEFLTYFQNEAQLEKSRLLSDRFSAERPKGSFSTLEIQRTEQGDSAMYLCASSLERGLEAFFGQGTRLTVV.

The chain uses TRBV6-5 and TRBJ1-2; 7 bases line up with TRBD1. Germline CDR1 MNHEY, CDR2 SVGAGI. This CDR3 is 11 amino acids long. The ends lost 8 bases at V and 5 bases at J; junction bases unmatched: 2. CDR3 sequence (DNA): TGTGCCAGCGACAGGGCATATGGCTACACCTTC. Translated, it gives CASDRAYGYTF.

The J gene is TRBJ1-1, the V gene TRBV5-4, with a possible D match to TRBD1 (6 bases). Germline CDR1 SGHNT, CDR2 YYREEE (reference sequence). V was cut by 0 bases and J by 0 bases, with 15 bases left in between. This CDR3 is 17 amino acids long. The CDR3 bases are TGTGCCAGCAGCTTGGCTCTGGACAGTCGCTTGAACACTGAAGCTTTCTTT. Translation: CASSLALDSRLNTEAFF.

The chain employs TRBV5-1 and TRBJ1-2; D is perhaps TRBD1 (6 bases). Trimming left V 0 bases short and J 2 bases short, with 17 bases between. The CDR3 has 17 residues. Germline values: CDR1 SGHRS, CDR2 YFSETQ. The CDR3 here is CASSLEFTGTTNYGYTF. CDR3 DNA: TGCGCCAGCAGCTTGGAATTCACAGGGACGACGAACTATGGCTACACCTTC.

The chain has TRBV5-1 and TRBJ1-1, with D possibly TRBD1 on 5 matching bases. This CDR3 spans 13 amino acids. The germline gives CDR1 SGHRS, CDR2 YFSETQ. The V gene lost 4 bases and the J gene lost 4 bases, with 11 bases spanning the gap. The CDR3 nucleotides are TGCGCCAGCAGCGAGGGACGCAGCACTGAAGCTTTCTTT. It yields the protein CASSEGRSTEAFF. Drawing the rest from reference TRBV5-1 and TRBJ1-1, the complete variable domain is KAGVTQTPRYLIKTRGQQVTLSCSPISGHRSVSWYQQTPGQGLQFLFEYFSETQRNKGNFPGRFSGRQFSNSRSEMNVSTLELGDSALYLCASSEGRSTEAFFGQGTRLTVV.

This clone was observed once. The chain couples TRBV27 to TRBJ1-2; a weak D match, TRBD1 (5 bases). The CDR3 contains 15 residues. V was trimmed by 4 bases and J by 0 bases, leaving 12 bases between them. Germline V lookup: CDR1 MNHEY, CDR2 SMNVEV (reference sequence). For the CDR3, the DNA is TGTGCCAGCAGTTGGGATGGGGGACCTAACTATGGCTACACCTTC. This codes for CASSWDGGPNYGYTF.

The gene calls are TRBV9 and TRBJ1-1; D may be TRBD1 (5 bases). From germline, CDR1 is SGDLS and CDR2 YYNGEE. The CDR3 has 13 amino acids. V was pared by 4 bases and J by 3 bases, with 10 bases between. CDR3 sequence reads: CASSPWTYTEAFF. CDR3 coding DNA: TGTGCCAGCAGCCCGTGGACATACACTGAAGCTTTCTTT.

This chain joins TRBV9 and TRBJ2-5; perhaps TRBD2 as D (5 bases). The V end was cut by 4 bases, the J end by 3 bases, with 10 bases between. Looked up from germline, CDR1 is SGDLS and CDR2 is YYNGEE. CDR3 length: 13 residues. The CDR3 DNA sequence: TGTGCCAGCAGCCCAGGACTCAAAGAGACCCAGTACTTC. Its translation: CASSPGLKETQYF.

The chain combines TRBV18 with TRBJ1-5, with D possibly being TRBD1 (6 bases). Between the trimmed V and J ends, which lost 4 bases and 3 bases, there was a span of 10 bases. The CDR3 loop spans 14 amino acids. Looked up from germline, CDR1 is KGHSH and CDR2 is LQKENI. In DNA form, the CDR3 reads TGTGCCAGCTCACTCGCAGGGGTCAATCAGCCCCAGCATTTT. It specifies CASSLAGVNQPQHF.